This is a list of T cell receptor beta chains from one sample in a study of T-cell memory formation after mild COVID-19. TCRdb reprocessed the 5' RACE reads via MiXCR and lists one record per CDR3 protein. Altogether around 300,000 distinct CDR3 sequences are present, 14% being singletons, with the ten largest covering approximately 22%. The sample was PBMCs or a T cell subset sorted from them (not recorded which). Every receptor here comes from a man between 18 and 35 years old who had mild COVID-19 (a few samples of this study predate the infection). Cell type and time point are not known. The CDR3 runs from the conserved cysteine through the conserved F or W. D genes are given only for firm matches. Rows give clone size only sometimes, using once, few, many, or a class for an expanded clone.

v_gene	d_gene	j_gene	abundance	CDR3aa	CDR3nt
TRBV7-9	-	TRBJ1-1	-	CASSLGQGMNTEAFF	TGTGCCAGCAGCTTAGGTCAGGGTATGAACACTGAAGCTTTCTTT
TRBV7-9	TRBD2	TRBJ2-1	few	CASSSRLAGGDNEQFF	TGTGCCAGCAGCTCCCGACTAGCGGGGGGGGACAATGAGCAGTTCTTC
TRBV10-3	-	TRBJ2-3	many	CAIDQGGLTDTQYF	TGTGCCATTGACCAGGGGGGCCTCACAGATACGCAGTATTTT
TRBV7-2	TRBD2	TRBJ2-3	-	CASSAGLAVTDTQYF	TGTGCCAGCAGCGCGGGACTAGCGGTAACAGATACGCAGTATTTT
TRBV18	-	TRBJ1-1	few	CASSFTGGMTEAFF	TGTGCCAGCTCATTTACAGGTGGAATGACTGAAGCTTTCTTT
TRBV7-9	TRBD1	TRBJ2-1	-	CASSSTGASSYNEQFF	TGTGCCAGCAGCTCGACAGGGGCCAGCTCCTACAATGAGCAGTTCTTC
TRBV5-5	-	TRBJ1-4	-	CASSLFTVEKLFF	TGTGCCAGCAGCTTGTTCACAGTCGAAAAACTGTTTTTT
TRBV4-1	TRBD1	TRBJ2-3	few	CASSQETGVLDTQYF	TGCGCCAGCAGCCAAGAAACAGGGGTTTTAGATACGCAGTATTTT
TRBV7-3	TRBD2	TRBJ2-3	few	CASSFAGGYSDTQYF	TGTGCCAGCAGCTTTGCGGGGGGGTACTCAGATACGCAGTATTTT
TRBV7-9	-	TRBJ1-4	many	CASSLDDEKLFF	TGTGCCAGCAGCTTAGATGATGAAAAACTGTTTTTT
TRBV6-5	-	TRBJ2-3	few	CASSPWTASTDTQYF	TGTGCCAGCAGTCCCTGGACTGCTAGCACAGATACGCAGTATTTT
TRBV6-1	TRBD1	TRBJ1-4	-	CASSETGGEKLFF	TGTGCCAGCAGTGAGACAGGGGGGGAAAAACTGTTTTTT
TRBV3-1	-	TRBJ1-5	-	CASSQQGHQPQHF	TGTGCCAGCAGTCAACAGGGCCATCAGCCCCAGCATTTT
TRBV9	-	TRBJ2-3	-	CASSATPLAFGDTQYF	TGTGCCAGCAGCGCGACCCCTCTGGCCTTCGGAGATACGCAGTATTTT
TRBV6-2/TRBV6-3	-	TRBJ2-1	-	CASSYSRPLDMPFF	TGTGCCAGCAGTTACTCGAGGCCCCTCGACATGCCGTTCTTC
TRBV7-2	TRBD1	TRBJ2-7	few	CASSFQGQYYEQYF	TGTGCCAGCAGCTTTCAGGGACAGTACTACGAGCAGTACTTC
TRBV5-1	-	TRBJ2-3	many	CASSLSDLSEGTQYF	TGCGCCAGCAGCTTGTCGGACCTATCTGAGGGTACGCAGTATTTT
TRBV7-2	-	TRBJ2-3	once	CASSGEGGDTDTQYF	TGTGCCAGCAGCGGAGAGGGTGGCGACACAGATACGCAGTATTTT